The clone carrying this TCR beta chain came up a few times. Its antigen is unidentified. This sample is drawn from a study of vaccination and CD4 T cells after COVID-19. Study background: Post-vaccination samples were procured at a median of approximately 70 days following dose two (range 14 to 241). Whole-study findings and limits: Median counts of SARS-CoV-2-reactive clonotypes increased from roughly 21 to 40; this difference was not significant.

Regarding treatment: roughly nine-day PBMC culture with coronavirus spike peptide pools or control peptides (ViraFEST assay). The unexposed donor gave CD4+ T cells before the COVID-19 pandemic (2011-2018). Expanded clonotypes were found by TCR sequencing after peptide-pool stimulation (ViraFEST). Cells permitting, SARS-CoV-2 S/N and four cold-coronavirus spikes were tested on unexposed-donor CD4+ T cells. The CDR3 totals 17 residues. The germline V gene has CDR1 MNHEY and CDR2 SVGEGT. Trimming took 6 bases from V and 0 from J, leaving 18 bases between them. Oncomine TCR Beta short-read sequencing was applied to DNA from cultured CD4+ T cells. CD4+ T cells were cultured, and genomic DNA was extracted from them. One entry per CDR3 protein, called by TCRdb with MiXCR from the PCR reads. The sample has approximately 10,000 distinct CDR3 sequences, around 37% seen once.

The chain couples TRBV6-2 or TRBV6-3 to TRBJ1-3, with D possibly TRBD1 on 5 matching bases. Sequenced: CD4+ T cells from blood, cultured in vitro. This receptor was identified in a human donor in good health. The CDR3 loop is CASRSRDRPNSGNTIYF. In DNA form, the CDR3 reads TGTGCCAGCAGATCCCGGGACCGGCCAAACTCTGGAAACACCATATATTTT.